The clone carrying this T cell receptor (beta chain) was seen at least ten times. The junction and the germline gene differ at one end; a read error may be behind it. This sample is part of a study of glioma-infiltrating T cells. TCR alpha and beta CDR3 regions were amplified from RNA using iRepertoire nested multiplex PCR. TCRdb itself ran the multiplex PCR reads through MiXCR, one entry per CDR3 protein. The sample records approximately 120,000 distinct CDR3 sequences, less than 30% being singletons. Germline assignment: CDR1 MGHDK and CDR2 SYGVNS. The length of the CDR3 is 15 residues. Sample: glioma tissue, nonneoplastic brain tissue, or PBMCs (not recorded which). This rearrangement joins TRBV25-1 to TRBJ1-6; weak D call: TRBD1 (5 bases). The TCR was taken from a human donor with low-grade glioma or glioblastoma, undergoing nonglioma brain surgery, or in good health (not recorded which). The CDR3 DNA reads as TGTACCAGCAGGGACCTTGGCTCCTATAATTCACCCCTCCACTTT. Translation gives CTSRDLGSYNSPLHF.